Included here is one T cell receptor (beta chain) sequence, with context. Its antigen remains unidentified. The CDR3 loop spans 14 amino acids. Germline V lookup: CDR1 MNHEY, CDR2 SVGAGI. With 5 bases removed from V and 4 bases from J, the gap between germline ends came to 14 bases. Multiplex touch-down PCR with TRB-A/B primers amplified rearranged V-D-J TRB sequences. TCRdb independently ran MiXCR on the multiplex PCR reads; one entry per CDR3 protein. The sample lists around 12,000 distinct CDR3 sequences; 20% to 25% were seen once. The data originate from a study of T cell repertoires in aging, cancer and after chemotherapy. The overall study: The whole study produced a dataset of several million TCR reads.

TCR beta rearrangements were amplified from peripheral blood genomic DNA. Findings of the study overall: Immunological memory after chemotherapy cannot be judged from the repertoire data. In cancer patients, declining TCR diversity with age involved lost richness and lost evenness.

The sequenced sample was blood. The rearrangement links TRBV6-5 to TRBJ1-1; perhaps TRBD1 as D (5 bases). The TCR sequence derives from a human donor in good health. The CDR3 DNA sequence: TGTGCCAGCAGTCGCCGGGGGGAGATCACTGAAGCTTTCTTT. This translates into CASSRRGEITEAFF.